A selection of T cell receptor beta chains follows, all from one sample in a study of cytomegalovirus exposure and HLA in healthy donors. Clones were read by immunoSEQ multiplex PCR, and TCRdb kept only the in-frame ones, dropping some. This table has some 100,000 clones, roughly three quarters appearing once. Source material: PBMCs. These receptors all stem from a woman aged 45-59 years in good health and CMV-seropositive. Each CDR3 is given with its conserved first and last residue.

TRBV6-5	15	TRBJ2-5	CASRETSGGQETQYF
TRBV7-3	14	TRBJ2-1	CASSPGSEINEQFF
TRBV9	15	TRBJ1-3	CASSVGESSGNTIYF
TRBV5-4	15	TRBJ2-7	CASSPGGAGSYEQYF
TRBV9	14	TRBJ1-4	CASSRLEGDEKLFF
TRBV5-4	18	TRBJ1-5	CASSLGILGTGGNQPQHF
TRBV9	16	TRBJ2-3	CASSVGGTSSTDTQYF
TRBV6-5	13	TRBJ2-7	CASTSPTGYEQYF
TRBV27	15	TRBJ1-2	CATRGGSQRFYGYTF
TRBV5-8	17	TRBJ1-6	CASSLDMGGRGNSPLHF
TRBV1	16	TRBJ2-7	CTSSPGPLGRRYEQYF
TRBV6-5	11	TRBJ1-1	CASSRGDEAFF
TRBV27	12	TRBJ2-7	CASSDPKREQYF
TRBV18	14	TRBJ1-2	CASSRTRDSYGYTF
TRBV7-7	15	TRBJ2-3	CASSPTSNWADTQYF
TRBV12-5	14	TRBJ1-1	CASGWAPGISEAFF
TRBV7-3	15	TRBJ2-1	CASSDGLAGSDEQFF
TRBV7-9	14	TRBJ2-7	CASSPSDRVNEQYF
TRBV30	13	TRBJ1-1	CAWSARVDTEAFF
TRBV18	19	TRBJ2-2	CASSPFRTGGSANTGELFF
TRBV11-3	15	TRBJ2-1	CASSPVLSSYNEQFF
TRBV29-1	12	TRBJ1-1	CSSTGGGTEAFF
TRBV19	16	TRBJ2-3	CASSGKTSGWGDTQYF
TRBV6-6	15	TRBJ2-5	CASRVYRVGEETQYF
TRBV11-3	15	TRBJ2-1	CASSLSRSTYNEQFF
TRBV5-1	15	TRBJ1-5	CASSLNGVGNQPQHF
TRBV27	17	TRBJ2-5	CASSLFSSGRIQETQYF
TRBV12-5	14	TRBJ1-5	CASERSYSNQPQHF
TRBV6-1	15	TRBJ1-6	CASSEAGQGRSPLHF
TRBV5-6	14	TRBJ1-3	CASSRRGSGNTIYF
TRBV10-1	13	TRBJ2-7	CASSAGTAYEQYF
TRBV5-6	14	TRBJ1-2	CASSLAGIPHGYTF
TRBV5-1	19	TRBJ2-1	CASSSTTVYRRGRDNEQFF
TRBV27	16	TRBJ1-1	CASSALVLRPNTEAFF
TRBV6-6	13	TRBJ2-1	CASGPGGPFEQFF
TRBV5-6	16	TRBJ1-4	CASSLALATGDEKLFF
TRBV4-1	15	TRBJ1-2	CASSQGVTGVNGYTF